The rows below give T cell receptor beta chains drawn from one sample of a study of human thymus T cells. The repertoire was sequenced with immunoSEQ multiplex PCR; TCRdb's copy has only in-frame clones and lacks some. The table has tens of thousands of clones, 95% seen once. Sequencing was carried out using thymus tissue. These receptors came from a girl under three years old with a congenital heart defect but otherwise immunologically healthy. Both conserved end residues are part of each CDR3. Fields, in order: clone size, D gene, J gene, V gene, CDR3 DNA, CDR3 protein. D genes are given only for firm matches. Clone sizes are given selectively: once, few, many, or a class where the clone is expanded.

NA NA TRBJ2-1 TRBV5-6 TGTGCCAGCAGCTTAACACCCAACAATGAGCAGTTCTTC CASSLTPNNEQFF
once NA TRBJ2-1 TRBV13 TGTGCCAGCAGCTTAGGTGGAACTTCTCACAATGAGCAGTTCTTC CASSLGGTSHNEQFF
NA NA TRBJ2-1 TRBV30 TGTGCCTGGAGTGTTTATACGGGACGAGATGAGCAGTTCTTC CAWSVYTGRDEQFF
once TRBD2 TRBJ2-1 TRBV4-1 TGCGCCAGCAGCCAAGAGGGGCGACTAGCGGGATACAATGAGCAGTTCTTC CASSQEGRLAGYNEQFF
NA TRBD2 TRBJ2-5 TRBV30 TGTGCCTGGAGCGAAGAGACACCCGGGACTAGCGGGAGCGACGAGACCCAGTACTTC CAWSEETPGTSGSDETQYF
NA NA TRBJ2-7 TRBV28 TGTGCCAGCTCGACCCCACGGGAGACCCACCACGAGCAGTACTTC CASSTPRETHHEQYF
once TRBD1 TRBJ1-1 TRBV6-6 TGTGCCAGCGACACCGGGACAGGGATGGAGGGCACTGAAGCTTTCTTT CASDTGTGMEGTEAFF
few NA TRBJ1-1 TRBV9 TGTGCCAGCAGCGAAGGGGGGGGCACTGAAGCTTTCTTT CASSEGGGTEAFF
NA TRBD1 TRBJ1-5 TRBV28 TGTGCCAGCAGTTTACAGGACAGGGATAGCAATCAGCCCCAGCATTTT CASSLQDRDSNQPQHF
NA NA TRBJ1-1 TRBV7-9 TGTGCCAGCAGCTTACCAAACCCAGGGGACACTGAAGCTTTCTTT CASSLPNPGDTEAFF
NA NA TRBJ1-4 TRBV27 TGTGCCAGCAGTCCCCGTAGGCCCCTAGAAACTAATGAAAAACTGTTTTTT CASSPRRPLETNEKLFF
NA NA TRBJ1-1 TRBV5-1 TGCGCCAGCAGACAATCCCGGGACCCTGAAGGCACTGAAGCTTTCTTT CASRQSRDPEGTEAFF
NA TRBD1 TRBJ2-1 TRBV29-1 TGCAGCAACCTCAGGGGGAGCTCCTACAATGAGCAGTTCTTC CSNLRGSSYNEQFF
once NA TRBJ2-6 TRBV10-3 TGTGCCATCAGTGAGTCGACATGGGGGGTCAGCCTTCTGTTCTCTGGGGCCAACGTCCTGACTTTC CAISESTWGVSLLFSGANVLTF
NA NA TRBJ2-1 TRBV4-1 TGCGCCAGCAGCCAAGATTCGGGGGTCAGGGGGAACAATGAGCAGTTCTTC CASSQDSGVRGNNEQFF
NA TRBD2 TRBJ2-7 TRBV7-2 TGTGCCAGCAGCTTATATCGGCTAGCGGGCAACGAGCAGTACTTC CASSLYRLAGNEQYF
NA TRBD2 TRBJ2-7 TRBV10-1 TGCGCCAGCAGTGGCAGTGGGGGGGACGAGCAGTACTTC CASSGSGGDEQYF
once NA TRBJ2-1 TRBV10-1 TGCGCCAGCAGTGAGTCCGCGCGGGGCTACGGTGAGCAGTTCTTC CASSESARGYGEQFF
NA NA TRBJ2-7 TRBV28 TGTGCCAGCATTGCGACCGGGACCGTACCCTACGAGCAGTACTTC CASIATGTVPYEQYF
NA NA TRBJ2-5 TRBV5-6 TGTGCCAGCAGCTTGGCAGGGGCACAAGAGACCCAGTACTTC CASSLAGAQETQYF
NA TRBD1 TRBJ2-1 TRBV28 TGTGCCAGCAGTTCCGGGACAGGGGCCGATGAGCAGTTCTTC CASSSGTGADEQFF
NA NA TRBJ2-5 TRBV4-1 TGCGCCAGTTACGGAGGGGGAGAGACCCAGTACTTC CASYGGGETQYF
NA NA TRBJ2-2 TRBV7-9 TGTGCCAGCAGCTCCTCCACCACCGGGGAGCTGTTTTTT CASSSSTTGELFF
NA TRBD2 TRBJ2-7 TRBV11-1 TGTGCCAGCCGAGACGCTAGCGGGAGTTACGAGCAGTACTTC CASRDASGSYEQYF
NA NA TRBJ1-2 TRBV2 TGTGCCAGCAGTGAAGGAGGCAGGTCCTATGGCTACACCTTC CASSEGGRSYGYTF
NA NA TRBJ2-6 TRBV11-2 TGTGCCAGCAGCCCGCTCGTGGTCTCTGGGGCCAACGTCCTGACTTTC CASSPLVVSGANVLTF
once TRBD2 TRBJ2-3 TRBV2 TGTGCCAGCAGTGATATGCGGCGGGAGGTTCCAGATACGCAGTATTTT CASSDMRREVPDTQYF
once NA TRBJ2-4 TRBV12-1 TGTGCCAGCAGCCATAGGACAGGGTCTTCCAAAAACATTCAGTACTTC CASSHRTGSSKNIQYF
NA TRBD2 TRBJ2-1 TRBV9 TGTGCCAGCAGCGTAGGGACTAGTAATCAGGATGAGCAGTTCTTC CASSVGTSNQDEQFF
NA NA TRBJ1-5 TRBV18 TGTGCCAGCTCACCACGGGGCAATCAGCCCCAGCATTTT CASSPRGNQPQHF
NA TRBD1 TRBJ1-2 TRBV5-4 TGTGCCAGCAGTCAGCGGGCTTTAAGGACAGGCAAAAACTATGGCTACACCTTC CASSQRALRTGKNYGYTF
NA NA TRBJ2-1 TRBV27 TGTGCCAGCAGTTTATGGCGGCGGGTCGACAATGAGCAGTTCTTC CASSLWRRVDNEQFF
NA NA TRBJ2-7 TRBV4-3 TGCGCCAGCAGCCAAAAAACGCCCAACGTTGGGTTTAGAGGAGGGCCGAGGGAGCAGTACTTC CASSQKTPNVGFRGGPREQYF
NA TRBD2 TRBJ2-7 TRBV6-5 TGTGCCAGCAGTTCCGGACTAGCGGGAGAATTCGAGCAGTACTTC CASSSGLAGEFEQYF
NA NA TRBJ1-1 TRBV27 TGTGCCAGCAGTCCGAGGGAGGCCAACACTGAAGCTTTCTTT CASSPREANTEAFF
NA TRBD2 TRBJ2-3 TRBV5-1 TGCGCCAGCAGACCCCCTGGGACTAGCGGGAGGAGCACAGATACGCAGTATTTT CASRPPGTSGRSTDTQYF
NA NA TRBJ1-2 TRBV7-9 TGTGCCAGCAGCTTATCAACAGCACCTTATGGCTACACCTTC CASSLSTAPYGYTF
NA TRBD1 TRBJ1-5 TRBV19 TGTGCCAGTAGTACGGGCATAACAGGGGATTATAGCAATCAGCCCCAGCATTTT CASSTGITGDYSNQPQHF
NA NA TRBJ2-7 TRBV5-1 TGCGCCAGCAGCTTGTGGGTTAGCTCCTACGAGCAGTACTTC CASSLWVSSYEQYF
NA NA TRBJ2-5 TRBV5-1 TGCGCCAGCAGCTTGGACCCCAGGGAGGTGGAGACCCAGTACTTC CASSLDPREVETQYF
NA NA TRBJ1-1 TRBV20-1 TGCAGTGCTAGAGAACGGGCTTTCTTT CSARERAFF
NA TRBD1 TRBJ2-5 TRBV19 TGTGCCAGTAGTAGTATACCCTGGGACAGAAACCAAGAGACCCAGTACTTC CASSSIPWDRNQETQYF
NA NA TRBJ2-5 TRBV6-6 TGTGCCAGTCATGGGGCGGGAGAGACCCAGTACTTC CASHGAGETQYF
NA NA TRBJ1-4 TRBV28 TGTGCCAGCAGTTTAAGTAGACTCGTCCCGGACAGCTCTAATGAAAAACTGTTTTTT CASSLSRLVPDSSNEKLFF
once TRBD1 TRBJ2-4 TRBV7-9 TGTGCCAGCAGCTTACAACCCCGACAGGGGAAGGCCAAAAACATTCAGTACTTC CASSLQPRQGKAKNIQYF
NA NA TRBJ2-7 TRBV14 TGTGCCAGCTCCTTTGACCCATGGGGTGGGAGTAACAACGAGCAGTACTTC CASSFDPWGGSNNEQYF
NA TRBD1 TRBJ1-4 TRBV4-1 TGCGCCAGCAGCCATGGGACAGGAGATGAAAAACTGTTTTTT CASSHGTGDEKLFF
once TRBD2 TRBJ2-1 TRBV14 TGTGCCAGCAGCCAAGGGAGCGGGAAAGCCTACAATGAGCAGTTCTTC CASSQGSGKAYNEQFF
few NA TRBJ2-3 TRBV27 TGTGCCAGCAGTTTAGGAGGGTACGGGAGCACAGATACGCAGTATTTT CASSLGGYGSTDTQYF
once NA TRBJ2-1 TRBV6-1 TGTGCCAGCGTAGCACATGAGCAGTTCTTC CASVAHEQFF
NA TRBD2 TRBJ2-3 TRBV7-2 TGTGCCAGCAGCTTAGAGAAGCGGGAGGACTATTTT CASSLEKREDYF